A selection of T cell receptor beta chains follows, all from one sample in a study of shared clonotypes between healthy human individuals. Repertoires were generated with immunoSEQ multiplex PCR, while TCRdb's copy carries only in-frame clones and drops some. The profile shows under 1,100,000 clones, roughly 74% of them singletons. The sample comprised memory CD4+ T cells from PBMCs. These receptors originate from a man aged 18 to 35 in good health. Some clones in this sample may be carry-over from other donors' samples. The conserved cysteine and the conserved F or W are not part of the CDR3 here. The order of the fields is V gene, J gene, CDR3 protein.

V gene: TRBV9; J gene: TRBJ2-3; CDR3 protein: ASSSRLGDTQY
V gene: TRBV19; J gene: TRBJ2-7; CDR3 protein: ASSIGRPGLYEQY
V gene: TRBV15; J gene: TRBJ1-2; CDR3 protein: ATSKGQGDYGYT
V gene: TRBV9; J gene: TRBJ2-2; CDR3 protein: ASSAVGFTGELF
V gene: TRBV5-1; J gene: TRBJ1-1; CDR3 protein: ATRDSGTEAF
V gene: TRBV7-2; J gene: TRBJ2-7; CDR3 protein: ASSLTGHGSYEQY
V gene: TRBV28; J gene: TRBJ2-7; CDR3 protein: ASSLPFYEQY
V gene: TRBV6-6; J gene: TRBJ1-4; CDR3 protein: ASRWEGYEKLF
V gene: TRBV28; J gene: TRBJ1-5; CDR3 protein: ASSFTGTAPSNQPQH
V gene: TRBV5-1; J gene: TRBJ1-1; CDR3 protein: ASSLFSKNTEAF
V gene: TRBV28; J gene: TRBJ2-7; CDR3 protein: ASSSSGGGSYEQY
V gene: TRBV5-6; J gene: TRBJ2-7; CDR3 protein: ASSLGARKEAEQY
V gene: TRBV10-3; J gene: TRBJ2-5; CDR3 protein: ASTGQGAGETQY
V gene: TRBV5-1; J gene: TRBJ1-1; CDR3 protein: ASSLGQPRVSAAF
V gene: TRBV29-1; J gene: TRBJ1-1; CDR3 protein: SASTQLEAF